This T cell receptor (beta chain) was recorded in a study of early T cells in non-severe SARS-CoV-2 infection. About the study: The sequenced material was bulk RNA from unsorted whole blood, and its chains were unpaired. Whole-study findings and limits: Lookups in VDJdb leaned toward anti-spike CD8 responses and missed private and CD4 specificities.

The library protocol tagged individual cDNA molecules with unique molecular identifiers. MiXCR, run by TCRdb on the 5' RACE reads, gives a single entry per CDR3 protein. This sample yields 60,000 or so distinct CDR3 sequences, of which approximately 10% are seen a single time; less than 25% belongs to the top ten. This clonotype was picked up many times. Its antigen is not known. After removal of 4 bases from V and 0 bases from J, the junction contained 6 bases not matched to a gene. Per the germline V gene, CDR1 is SQVTM and CDR2 is ANQGSEA. The CDR3 runs 15 residues. The receptor was derived from an adult who was a healthcare worker with PCR-confirmed SARS-CoV-2 infection or an uninfected control (not recorded which). The specimen was whole blood. The chain has TRBV29-1 and TRBJ2-1, with 7 bases that match TRBD2. CDR3 DNA: TGCAGCGTTGGTGGGGGGGTGCCCTCCTACAATGAGCAGTTCTTC. It translates to CSVGGGVPSYNEQFF.